The 6 T cell receptor beta chains below were found in one sample sequenced in a study of cytomegalovirus exposure and HLA in healthy donors. The PCR made use of 60 Vbeta and 13 Jbeta primers. The table came from immunoSEQ multiplex PCR; TCRdb's copy has only in-frame clones and leaves some out. The repertoire holds 150,000 to 200,000 clones, with roughly 73% as singletons. The sample comprised PBMCs. The receptors here all came from a female donor in good health and CMV-seronegative.

The rearrangement links TRBV11-2 to TRBJ2-5; D is perhaps TRBD2 (6 bases). CDR3 length: 11 amino acids. Germline CDR1 SGHAT, CDR2 FQNNGV. Trimming took 8 bases from V and 4 from J, leaving 8 bases between them. The CDR3 coding sequence is TGTGCCAGCCTCGGGGGAGAGACCCAGTACTTC. Translating it yields CASLGGETQYF.

Details on this clone: The junction departs from germline at one end; a sequencing error may be responsible. Other DNA sequences within the sample encode an identical CDR3. J is TRBJ1-1 and V is TRBV29-1, with TRBD1 as a possible D gene (6 bases). This CDR3 comprises 14 residues. Germline V gene data show CDR1 as SQVTM and CDR2 as ANQGSEA. DNA for the CDR3: TGCAGCGTTGCCCCGACAGGAAGTGGCACTGAAGCCTTCTTT. Its translation is CSVAPTGSGTEAFF.

V and J are TRBV5-1 and TRBJ2-3; TRBD1 agrees at 7 bases. This CDR3 comprises 16 residues. J lost 3 bases, V lost 6 bases, and 13 bases had no gene match. CDR1 is SGHRS and CDR2 is YFSETQ in the germline V gene. As DNA, the CDR3 is TGCGCCAGCACCCTTCCGACAGGGATAGGGACAGATACGCAGTATTTT. It codes for CASTLPTGIGTDTQYF.

The chain combines TRBV7-9 with TRBJ1-3; D gene ambiguous. Germline V gene lookup returns CDR1 SEHNR and CDR2 FQNEAQ (reference sequence). This CDR3 is built from 17 residues. Trimming shortened V by 5 bases and J by 0 bases, and 17 bases separated the two germline ends. This chain's CDR3 is CASSPQSTANSGNTIYF. In DNA form, the CDR3 reads TGTGCCAGCAGCCCACAGTCTACAGCTAACTCTGGAAACACCATATATTTT. The full variable domain, completed using reference TRBV7-9 and TRBJ1-3, is DTGVSQNPRHKITKRGQNVTFRCDPISEHNRLYWYRQTLGQGPEFLTYFQNEAQLEKSRLLSDRFSAERPKGSFSTLEIQRTEQGDSAMYLCASSPQSTANSGNTIYFGEGSWLTVV.

This clone was recorded only once. V and J are TRBV6-5 and TRBJ2-7; 9 positions agree with TRBD2. CDR1 and CDR2 from the germline V gene are MNHEY and SVGAGI. The CDR3 runs to 14 residues. The V and J ends lost 5 bases and 2 bases, in that order; junction bases with no gene match: 4. This CDR3 is CASSTVAGAYEQYF. The DNA for the CDR3 is TGTGCCAGCAGTACCGTAGCGGGAGCCTACGAGCAGTACTTC.

The chain has TRBV5-4 and TRBJ2-3; weak D call: TRBD1 (6 bases). The CDR3 extends over 15 amino acids. Between the trimmed V and J ends, which lost 3 bases and 0 bases, there was a span of 11 bases. The germline CDR1 and CDR2 sequences are SGHNT and YYREEE (reference sequence). Here the CDR3 DNA reads TGTGCCAGCAGCTCCGACAGGTATAGCACAGATACGCAGTATTTT. This translates into CASSSDRYSTDTQYF.